Each of the 31 T cell receptor beta chains below was sequenced from the same sample in a study of cytomegalovirus exposure and HLA in healthy donors. PCR used 60 Vbeta primers and 13 Jbeta primers. TCRdb's copy holds only in-frame clones and misses some; the assay was immunoSEQ multiplex PCR. The sample lists 93,000 or so clones, over 70% seen once, with 4% in the top ten. The sequencing input was PBMCs. Every receptor here comes from a man between 45 and 60 years old in good health and CMV-seropositive.

The chain employs TRBV28 and TRBJ1-6; 8 positions match TRBD1. The CDR3 is 13 amino acids. The germline V gene has CDR1 MDHEN and CDR2 SYDVKM. Losses at the gene ends were 4 bases for V and 11 bases for J; bases not matched to a gene: 4. The CDR3 region is CASSWTGIPPLHF. The CDR3 nucleotides read TGTGCCAGCAGTTGGACAGGGATCCCACCCCTCCACTTT.

This rearrangement joins TRBV7-2 to TRBJ2-7; D might be TRBD2 (5 bases). Per germline, CDR1 SGHTA and CDR2 FQGNSA. This CDR3 has 13 amino acids. V was cut by 0 bases and J by 2 bases, with 5 bases left in between. The CDR3 loop is CASSLAGAYEQYF. For the CDR3, the DNA is TGTGCCAGCAGCTTAGCGGGAGCCTACGAGCAGTACTTC.

The chain has TRBV7-9 and TRBJ2-7, with D uncertain. The V end was cut by 3 bases, the J end by 3 bases, with 18 bases between. CDR1 is SEHNR, CDR2 FQNEAQ, per germline (reference sequence). This CDR3 has 16 amino acids. As DNA, the CDR3 is TGTGCCAGCAGCTTTATTGCCCAGGCCCCGATCTACGAGCAGTACTTC. This encodes CASSFIAQAPIYEQYF.

This chain connects TRBV30 to TRBJ2-5; 8 bases agree with TRBD2. Trimming cost V 2 bases and J 0 bases; bases outside gene matches: 29. Germline V gene lookup returns CDR1 GTSNPN and CDR2 SVGIG (reference sequence). The CDR3 runs 23 residues. CDR3 nucleotide sequence: TGTGCCTGGAGTTCCTCCTGGCGGGTGGGGCTAGCGGGTAAGACAACCAACCAAGAGACCCAGTACTTC. It is translated as CAWSSSWRVGLAGKTTNQETQYF.

The rearrangement uses TRBV7-2 and TRBJ2-5, with a weak D call TRBD2 (6 bases). The germline V gene has CDR1 SGHTA and CDR2 FQGNSA. V was trimmed by 3 bases and J by 5 bases, leaving 19 bases between them. The CDR3 totals 16 residues. The CDR3: CASSLTLWGSGETQYF. In nucleotides, the CDR3 is TGTGCCAGCAGCTTGACCTTGTGGGGGAGCGGGGAGACCCAGTACTTC.

The chain uses TRBV28 and TRBJ2-2, with a weak D call TRBD2 (5 bases). CDR3 length equals 15 residues. Germline V gene lookup returns CDR1 MDHEN and CDR2 SYDVKM. Trimming took 7 bases from V and 2 from J, leaving 14 bases between them. The CDR3 is CASNTGIRNTGELFF. The DNA for the CDR3 is TGTGCCAGCAACACCGGGATTAGAAACACCGGGGAGCTGTTTTTT.

This clone was detected a few times. The chain employs TRBV9 and TRBJ1-4; D is undetermined. The CDR3 is made up of 15 amino acids. Trimming removed 0 bases at V and 3 bases at J, with 9 bases between. Germline CDR1 is SGDLS and CDR2 is YYNGEE. The chain's CDR3 is CASSVAADPNEKLFF. CDR3 sequence (DNA): TGTGCCAGCAGCGTAGCTGCAGATCCTAATGAAAAACTGTTTTTT.

The table lists this clone with a count of one. V usage is TRBV19 and J usage is TRBJ2-1; 14 bases map to TRBD2. Germline V gene lookup returns CDR1 LNHDA and CDR2 SQIVND (reference sequence). The CDR3 extends over 17 amino acids. V gave up 0 bases and J gave up 10 bases; unmatched junction bases: 8. In nucleotides, the CDR3 is TGTGCCAGTAGTATAGACTACCCGACTAGCGGGAGGGGAGAGCAGTTCTTC. Residues: CASSIDYPTSGRGEQFF.

This chain joins TRBV28 and TRBJ1-3; the match to TRBD1 covers 7 bases. V lost 7 bases and J lost 3; bases outside the gene matches: 9. Germline lookup yields CDR1 MDHEN and CDR2 SYDVKM. The CDR3 totals 15 residues. The CDR3 is CASILGGGDGNTIYF. The CDR3 nucleotides are TGTGCCAGCATTCTAGGGGGCGGGGATGGAAACACCATATATTTT.

The chain recombines TRBV20-1 with TRBJ2-7, with D uncertain. The length of the CDR3 is 11 residues. Germline values: CDR1 DFQATT, CDR2 SNEGSKA (reference sequence). Trimming stripped 4 bases from V and 6 bases from J, with 10 bases between. The CDR3: CSATRGAEQYF. The CDR3 DNA reads TGCAGTGCTACACGTGGAGCCGAGCAGTACTTC.

V usage is TRBV30 and J usage is TRBJ1-6; D perhaps matches TRBD1 (5 bases). Germline CDR1 GTSNPN, CDR2 SVGIG (reference sequence). The CDR3 runs to 14 residues. Between the trimmed V and J ends, which lost 0 bases and 10 bases, there was a span of 13 bases. CDR3 protein: CAWSVEGAGSPLHF. The CDR3 DNA follows: TGTGCCTGGAGTGTAGAAGGGGCTGGCTCACCCCTCCACTTT.

The chain recombines TRBV5-4 with TRBJ2-2; 7 bases fit TRBD1. The CDR3 contains 17 residues. V was pared by 3 bases and J by 1 base, with 9 bases of the junction left unmatched. CDR1 and CDR2 (germline): SGHNT, YYREEE (reference sequence). CDR3 sequence reads: CASSYLTGKMNTGELFF. The CDR3, as DNA: TGTGCCAGCAGCTACCTGACAGGGAAAATGAACACCGGGGAGCTGTTTTTT.

CDR3 sequence (DNA): TGCGCCAGCAGCCCTGGGGGGTACGACTATGGCTACACCTTC. It is translated as CASSPGGYDYGYTF. V gene TRBV5-1 combines with J gene TRBJ1-2, with a weak D call TRBD1 (5 bases). The CDR3 runs to 14 residues. Germline CDR1 SGHRS, CDR2 YFSETQ. V lost 4 bases, J lost 3 bases, and 13 bases lay in between.

This chain connects TRBV5-1 to TRBJ2-3; possibly TRBD2 for D (5 bases). Germline V gives CDR1 SGHRS, CDR2 YFSETQ. CDR3 length: 18 amino acids. Trimming left V 0 bases short and J 0 bases short, with 17 bases between. The CDR3 DNA reads as TGCGCCAGCAGCTTGGATTCGTTGGACTTCACTAGCACAGATACGCAGTATTTT. Amino acids: CASSLDSLDFTSTDTQYF.

The chain carries TRBV28 and TRBJ2-7; TRBD1 agrees at 10 bases. Germline V CDR1 and CDR2: MDHEN, SYDVKM. V shed 8 bases, J shed 0 bases, and the junction held 10 bases outside the gene matches. This CDR3 is built from 16 residues. In DNA form, the CDR3 reads TGTGCCAGCCGGTTAGCGACAGGGGGCGTCTCCTACGAGCAGTACTTC. Protein sequence: CASRLATGGVSYEQYF.

The chain joins TRBV9 to TRBJ2-6, with D possibly TRBD1 on 5 matching bases. CDR3 size: 16 residues. Trimming took off 1 base at V and 1 base at J, with 9 bases between the two ends. CDR1 is SGDLS and CDR2 is YYNGEE in the germline V gene. In DNA, the CDR3 is TGTGCCAGCAGCGTATGGGCAGGGTCTGGGGCCAACGTCCTGACTTTC. It yields the protein CASSVWAGSGANVLTF.

CDR3 in DNA: TGTGCCAGCAGCTTAGGAGGACTAGCGGGAGGCTTCTCTCAGTTCTTC. The encoded protein is CASSLGGLAGGFSQFF. The chain employs TRBV7-2 and TRBJ2-1; 14 positions agree with TRBD2. Germline CDR1 SGHTA, CDR2 FQGNSA. The length of the CDR3 is 16 residues. V lost 1 base to trimming and J lost 13 bases; unmatched junction nucleotides: 9.

V usage is TRBV15 and J usage is TRBJ2-6, with a possible D match to TRBD1 (6 bases). V was pared by 4 bases and J by 0 bases, with 7 bases between. The CDR3 is 15 amino acids. Per germline, CDR1 LNHNV and CDR2 YYDKDF (reference sequence). CDR3 sequence (DNA): TGTGCCACCAGCACACAGGGCTCTGGGGCCAACGTCCTGACTTTC. Translated: CATSTQGSGANVLTF.

The chain links TRBV9 to TRBJ2-1; TRBD2 matches at 11 bases. V gave up 3 bases and J gave up 4 bases; unmatched junction bases: 3. Germline V gene lookup returns CDR1 SGDLS and CDR2 YYNGEE. The CDR3 spans 15 residues. The CDR3 bases are TGTGCCAGCAGCGAAACTAGCGGGAGTTACAATGAGCAGTTCTTC. It codes for CASSETSGSYNEQFF.

The chain is built from TRBV9 and TRBJ1-1; TRBD1 agrees at 11 bases. Trimming at V came to 0 bases and at J to 5 bases, leaving 3 bases not matched to a gene. The CDR3 extends over 15 amino acids. Germline assignment: CDR1 SGDLS and CDR2 YYNGEE. The CDR3 is CASSVVGQGGTEAFF. CDR3 nucleotide sequence: TGTGCCAGCAGCGTAGTGGGACAGGGGGGGACTGAAGCTTTCTTT.

The chain employs TRBV9 and TRBJ1-3; 7 bases line up with TRBD1. Looked up from germline, CDR1 is SGDLS and CDR2 is YYNGEE. This CDR3 is 16 amino acids long. J gave up 3 bases and V 0 bases, and 6 bases lay outside the gene matches. CDR3 nucleotide sequence: TGTGCCAGCAGCGTAGGGGACAGCGTCCTTGGAAACACCATATATTTT. Amino acid sequence: CASSVGDSVLGNTIYF.

The chain combines TRBV7-2 with TRBJ2-5; TRBD1 matches at 12 bases. Germline CDR1 is SGHTA and CDR2 is FQGNSA. CDR3 length equals 14 residues. Trimming removed 5 bases from V and 6 bases from J; junction bases left unmatched: 4. The CDR3 sequence: CASSLGQGAKTQYF. CDR3 coding DNA: TGTGCCAGCAGCCTGGGACAGGGGGCGAAGACCCAGTACTTC.

This chain's CDR3 is CATSSGFFYNSPLHF. The CDR3 DNA follows: TGTGCCACCAGCAGCGGTTTTTTCTATAATTCACCCCTCCACTTT. This chain links TRBV15 with TRBJ1-6; D not certain. Trimming removed 3 bases from V and 3 bases from J, with 9 bases in between. This CDR3 region has 15 residues. Per the germline V gene, CDR1 is LNHNV and CDR2 is YYDKDF (reference sequence). The full variable domain, with the rest looked up from reference TRBV15 and TRBJ1-6, is DAMVIQNPRYQVTQFGKPVTLSCSQTLNHNVMYWYQQKSSQAPKLLFHYYDKDFNNEADTPDNFQSRRPNTSFCFLDIRSPGLGDTAMYLCATSSGFFYNSPLHFGNGTRLTVT.

V and J are TRBV5-1 and TRBJ2-1, with 7 bases identical to TRBD2. Germline trimming cut 3 bases from V and 5 bases from J; bases unmatched to any gene: 8. The CDR3 loop spans 15 amino acids. CDR1 and CDR2 (germline): SGHRS, YFSETQ. The CDR3 nucleotides are TGCGCCAGCAGCTACACCAGCGGGGTTAACAATGAGCAGTTCTTC. Residues: CASSYTSGVNNEQFF.

DNA of the CDR3: TGCGCCAGCAGCTCGGACAGCTTCACAGATACGCAGTATTTT. It codes for CASSSDSFTDTQYF. This chain joins TRBV5-1 and TRBJ2-3, with TRBD1 as a possible D gene (6 bases). The CDR3 has 14 amino acids. The germline V gene encodes CDR1 SGHRS and CDR2 YFSETQ. The V end lost 3 bases, the J end lost 2 bases, and 10 bases lay between the germline ends.

V gene TRBV6-6 combines with J gene TRBJ2-1; 11 bases fit TRBD1. The CDR3 is 15 amino acids. The germline CDR1 and CDR2 sequences are MNHNY and SVGAGI (reference sequence). V gave up 2 bases and J gave up 4 bases; unmatched junction bases: 1. CDR3: CASSYGQGAYNEQFF. The CDR3 DNA is TGTGCCAGCAGTTACGGACAGGGGGCGTACAATGAGCAGTTCTTC.

This clone was seen more than once but under ten times. The chain couples TRBV7-6 to TRBJ2-1; TRBD2 aligns across 14 bases. The J segment lost 8 bases and the V segment lost 5 bases, leaving 8 bases of the junction unmatched. CDR3 length: 16 residues. Germline V CDR1 and CDR2: SGHVS, FNYEAQ. The CDR3 spells CASSPGTSGRRYEQFF. CDR3 coding DNA: TGTGCCAGCAGCCCCGGGACTAGCGGGAGAAGGTATGAGCAGTTCTTC.

This chain joins TRBV27 and TRBJ2-1, with 8 positions matching TRBD1. Unmatched junction bases numbered 16, after V lost 6 bases and J lost 0 bases. The CDR3 is made up of 19 amino acids. The germline gives CDR1 MNHEY, CDR2 SMNVEV (reference sequence). For the CDR3, the DNA is TGTGCCAGCAGCCCTCAGGGGGCAAGGGGGAAGAGCTCCTACAATGAGCAGTTCTTC. Protein sequence: CASSPQGARGKSSYNEQFF.

V gene TRBV16 combines with J gene TRBJ2-3, with D perhaps TRBD2 (6 bases). Trimming cost V 7 bases and J 3 bases, with 17 bases left between them. CDR1 KGHSY and CDR2 FQNENV come from the germline V gene. The CDR3 length is 15 residues. CDR3 residues: CASNQDSGGTDTQYF. The DNA of the CDR3 is TGTGCCAGCAATCAGGACTCAGGAGGGACAGATACGCAGTATTTT.

This clone was observed a few times. The V gene is TRBV28, the J gene TRBJ2-5; 9 positions agree with TRBD2. The end of the DNA aligns better with TRBJ2-7, so the J call may be wrong. The CDR3 consists of 15 residues. Germline CDR1 is MDHEN and CDR2 is SYDVKM. DNA for the CDR3: TGTGCCAGCAGTTCCCTAGCGGGGTACGCCTACGAGCAGTACTTC. It encodes CASSSLAGYAYEQYF.

The chain recombines TRBV28 with TRBJ1-6; no firm D call. The V gene lost 7 bases and the J gene lost 7 bases, with 14 bases spanning the gap. This CDR3 spans 14 amino acids. Per germline, CDR1 MDHEN and CDR2 SYDVKM. CDR3 DNA: TGTGCCAGCACCCCTCGCGGCAGAAATTCACCCCTCCACTTT. It encodes CASTPRGRNSPLHF.